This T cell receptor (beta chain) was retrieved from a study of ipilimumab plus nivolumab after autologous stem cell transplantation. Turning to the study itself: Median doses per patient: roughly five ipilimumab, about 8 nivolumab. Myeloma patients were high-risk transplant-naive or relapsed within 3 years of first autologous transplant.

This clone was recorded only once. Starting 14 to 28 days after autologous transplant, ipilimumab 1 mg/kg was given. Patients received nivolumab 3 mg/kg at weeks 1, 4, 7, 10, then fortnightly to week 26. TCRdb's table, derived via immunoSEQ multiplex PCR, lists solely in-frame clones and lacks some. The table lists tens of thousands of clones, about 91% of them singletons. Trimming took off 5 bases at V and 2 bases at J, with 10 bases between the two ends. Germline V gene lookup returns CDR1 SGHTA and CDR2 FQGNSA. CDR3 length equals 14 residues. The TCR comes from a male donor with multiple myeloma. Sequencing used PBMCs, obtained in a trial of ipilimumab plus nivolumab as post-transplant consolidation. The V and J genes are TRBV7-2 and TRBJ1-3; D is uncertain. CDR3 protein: CASSAGRTGNTIYF. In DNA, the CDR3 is TGTGCCAGCAGCGCGGGCCGGACTGGAAACACCATATATTTT.